The 24 T cell receptor beta chains presented below share a single source sample, sequenced in a study of human T cells and chemical hapten exposure. TCRdb processed the RACE reads anew with MiXCR; each CDR3 protein has one entry. Of about 50,000 distinct CDR3 sequences in the sample, 4.3% were seen once. As to time point: healthy volunteer bleed at 2 weeks. Total RNA extraction was carried out from unfractionated whole blood. Sequencing used whole blood. These receptors originate from a female donor in good health. Some clones in this sample may be carry-over from other donors' samples.

This clonotype was seen ten or more times. The chain links TRBV20-1 to TRBJ2-1; D is perhaps TRBD1 (6 bases). The germline V gene has CDR1 DFQATT and CDR2 SNEGSKA (reference sequence). The V gene lost 0 bases and the J gene lost 1 base, with 13 bases spanning the gap. The CDR3 has 16 residues. The CDR3 protein is CSARELWTASYNEQFF. The CDR3 DNA reads TGCAGTGCTAGAGAGCTGTGGACAGCTTCCTACAATGAGCAGTTCTTC.

This clonotype was observed many times. One junction end disagrees with the germline gene, perhaps due to a read error. CDR3 bases: TGTGCCAGCAGTTTTTGGGGGAACTCTGAAGCTTTCTTT. Protein product: CASSFWGNSEAFF. The chain employs TRBV12-3 or TRBV12-4 and TRBJ1-1; D is possibly TRBD1 (5 bases). The CDR3 runs 13 residues.

Remarks on this clonotype: A much larger clone lies a single base off, so this may be a read error. This chain links TRBV12-3 or TRBV12-4 with TRBJ2-5; D possibly matches TRBD1 or TRBD2 (5 bases each). V shed 2 bases and J shed 5 bases, with 12 bases lying between them. The CDR3 sequence is 14 residues long. The CDR3 here is CASSLRGVAETQYF. CDR3 nucleotides: TGTGCCAGCAGTTTACGAGGGGTCGCGGAGACCCAGTACTTC.

This clonotype was seen many times. V is TRBV6-5 and J is TRBJ2-7; 10 bases map to TRBD1. CDR1 and CDR2 from the germline V gene are MNHEY and SVGAGI. V lost 5 bases to trimming and J lost 7 bases; unmatched junction nucleotides: 8. CDR3 length: 14 residues. The DNA for the CDR3 is TGTGCCAGCAGTGTGGGACAGGGGTTAGGAGAGCAGTACTTC. It yields the protein CASSVGQGLGEQYF.

Comments on this clonotype: A read error is possible here, since a much larger clone lies one base away. The chain links TRBV7-8 to TRBJ2-1; D is possibly TRBD1 (5 bases). Deletions cut 11 bases from V and 4 bases from J, with 15 bases between. The CDR3 contains 13 residues. Germline CDR1 reads SGHVS; CDR2 reads FQNEAQ. CDR3 sequence (DNA): TGTGCCGGCAACCCGGCAGGGTACAATGAGCAGTTCTTC. This sequence encodes CAGNPAGYNEQFF.

In its sample, this clonotype was seen many times. The V call is TRBV6-6, the J call TRBJ1-5, with 9 nucleotides matching TRBD1. In germline, CDR1 is MNHNY, CDR2 SVGAGI (reference sequence). The CDR3 runs 18 residues. V trimming: 6 bases; J trimming: 0 bases; junction bases outside the gene matches: 12. The CDR3 DNA is TGTGCCAGCAGCTCCAGGATGGGACAGGGACATAGCAATCAGCCCCAGCATTTT. Translating it yields CASSSRMGQGHSNQPQHF.

Ten or more counts support this clonotype. The chain joins TRBV10-3 to TRBJ1-3; 7 bases are shared with TRBD1. Germline lookup yields CDR1 ENHRY and CDR2 SYGVKD. V was pared by 8 bases and J by 10 bases, with 11 bases of the junction left unmatched. This CDR3 contains 13 residues. CDR3 residues: CAIGDSLTETIYF. The CDR3 bases are TGTGCCATCGGGGACAGCCTGACGGAAACCATATATTTT.

This clonotype appeared many times. The gene calls are TRBV12-3 or TRBV12-4 and TRBJ1-4, with a weak D call TRBD1 (5 bases). The CDR3 consists of 16 residues. The V gene lost 7 bases and the J gene lost 4 bases, with 19 bases spanning the gap. The CDR3 DNA reads as TGTGCCAGCACCCAAGGCGGCGGAAGGGGTAATGAAAAACTGTTTTTT. Translation gives CASTQGGGRGNEKLFF.

This clonotype was seen a handful of times. This sequence joins TRBV18 and TRBJ2-7; 9 positions match TRBD2. CDR1 KGHSH and CDR2 LQKENI come from the germline V gene. This CDR3 has 15 residues. V lost 0 bases, J lost 2 bases, and 2 bases stayed unmatched. The CDR3 protein is CASSPPLAGAYEQYF. As DNA, the CDR3 is TGTGCCAGCTCACCACCATTAGCGGGGGCCTACGAGCAGTACTTC.

This clonotype was seen ten or more times. The chain combines TRBV27 with TRBJ2-2; 11 bases line up with TRBD1. The junction had 4 bases not matched to a gene; V was cut back by 7 bases and J by 6 bases. The germline gives CDR1 MNHEY, CDR2 SMNVEV (reference sequence). This CDR3 is 14 amino acids long. CDR3 coding DNA: TGTGCCAGCAAGCCGGGACAGGGGGCCGGGGAGCTGTTTTTT. The encoded protein is CASKPGQGAGELFF.

The CDR3 spells CASSTHRGRRNEQFF. DNA for the CDR3: TGTGCCAGCAGCACCCACAGGGGGCGCAGAAATGAGCAGTTCTTC. The V gene is TRBV4-2, the J gene TRBJ2-1; 9 bases align to TRBD1. Germline V gene data show CDR1 as LGHNA and CDR2 as YNFKEQ. This CDR3 comprises 15 residues. The trim removed 5 bases at V and 7 bases at J, leaving 9 bases unmatched.

This clonotype was detected many times. V and J are TRBV7-9 and TRBJ2-7, with D possibly being TRBD1 (5 bases). V lost 1 base to trimming and J lost 5 bases, with 15 bases between them. The CDR3 length is 15 residues. The germline V gene has CDR1 SEHNR and CDR2 FQNEAQ (reference sequence). CDR3 protein: CASSLGFQGGHEQYF. The CDR3 coding sequence is TGTGCCAGCAGCTTAGGATTCCAGGGTGGCCACGAGCAGTACTTC.

This clonotype has a handful of counts. A much larger clone differs from this one at a single base, so this may be a read error. The chain recombines TRBV7-9 with TRBJ1-5, with 10 bases lining up with TRBD1. This CDR3 has 17 amino acids. CDR1 and CDR2 from the germline V gene are SEHNR and FQNEAQ (reference sequence). V lost 5 bases to trimming and J lost 5 bases; unmatched junction nucleotides: 12. CDR3 sequence (DNA): TGTGCCAGCAGCAGGTCATTGGCAGGGACAGGGGATCAGCCCCAGCATTTT. Protein: CASSRSLAGTGDQPQHF.

Worth noting for this clonotype: Since a much larger clone is just one base distant, this may be a read error. The genes are TRBV6-6 and TRBJ1-1, with no clear D. Germline CDR1 and CDR2: MNHNY and SVGAGI (reference sequence). Trimming pared 3 bases from V and 4 bases from J, leaving 6 bases between. This CDR3 spans 12 amino acids. The CDR3 sequence: CASSYVGTEAFF. The CDR3 DNA sequence: TGTGCCAGCAGTTATGTAGGCACTGAAGCTTTCTTT.

The table lists this clonotype with many counts. The rearrangement uses TRBV29-1 and TRBJ2-3, with TRBD2 matching 15 bases. CDR1 is SQVTM and CDR2 is ANQGSEA in the germline V gene. The ends lost 7 bases at V and 10 bases at J; junction bases unmatched: 6. The length of the CDR3 is 13 residues. The CDR3 bases are TGCAGCGCTCGGACTAGCGGGGGGGTTGCGCAGTATTTT. Translating it yields CSARTSGGVAQYF.

This clonotype was counted ten times or more. The J gene is TRBJ2-7, the V gene TRBV11-2; D is ambiguous. The ends were cut back, 5 bases at V and 0 bases at J, with 20 bases in the middle. Germline CDR1 is SGHAT and CDR2 is FQNNGV. This CDR3 region has 17 residues. CDR3 region: CASSPISRSSSSYEQYF. Written as DNA, the CDR3 is TGTGCCAGCAGCCCGATAAGCAGGTCCTCAAGCTCCTACGAGCAGTACTTC.

This clonotype was counted at least ten times. The rearrangement links TRBV9 to TRBJ2-2, with D unclear. V dropped 3 bases and J dropped 2 bases, with 14 bases sitting between them. Germline V gene data show CDR1 as SGDLS and CDR2 as YYNGEE. The CDR3 is 16 amino acids. The CDR3 DNA is TGTGCCAGCAGCGCCCAAAAGCTGGGTAACACCGGGGAGCTGTTTTTT. Its translation: CASSAQKLGNTGELFF.

At least ten counts were recorded for this clonotype. The V call is TRBV7-9, the J call TRBJ1-4; 10 bases fit TRBD1. The ends lost 3 bases at V and 6 bases at J; junction bases unmatched: 4. From germline, CDR1 is SEHNR and CDR2 FQNEAQ (reference sequence). The CDR3 spans 15 residues. CDR3 sequence (DNA): TGTGCCAGCAGCTTGGACAGGGGGTGGGATGAAAAACTGTTTTTT. It yields the protein CASSLDRGWDEKLFF.

In this sample, this clonotype turned up many times. The rearrangement uses TRBV5-4 and TRBJ1-2; weak D call: TRBD1 (5 bases). Germline CDR1 SGHNT, CDR2 YYREEE (reference sequence). This CDR3 region has 15 residues. Trimming pared 0 bases from V and 5 bases from J, leaving 14 bases between. CDR3 protein: CASSLGGTVTYGYTF. CDR3 bases: TGTGCCAGCAGCTTGGGCGGGACGGTCACTTATGGCTACACCTTC.

The sample holds many counts of this clonotype. The chain recombines TRBV9 with TRBJ1-1; no clear D gene. The V end lost 3 bases, the J end lost 1 base, and 13 bases lay between the germline ends. CDR1 and CDR2 (germline): SGDLS, YYNGEE. The CDR3 length is 15 residues. The CDR3 reads CASSGGTAPNTEAFF. The CDR3 DNA sequence: TGTGCCAGCAGCGGAGGAACAGCTCCGAACACTGAAGCTTTCTTT.

The chain recombines TRBV6-1 with TRBJ2-5; D is possibly TRBD1 (5 bases). In germline, CDR1 is MNHNS, CDR2 SASEGT. The CDR3 runs 20 residues. The V end was cut by 1 base, the J end by 2 bases, with 26 bases between. CDR3 in amino acids: CASSEDGILVGIKGQETQYF. CDR3 bases: TGTGCCAGCAGTGAAGATGGCATCCTGGTGGGTATCAAGGGGCAAGAGACCCAGTACTTC.

To note about this clonotype: A much bigger clone sits one base away, suggesting this may be a read error. This CDR3 fails to terminate in the conserved phenylalanine or tryptophan, so it likely reflects a read error. The chain uses TRBV29-1 and TRBJ2-3; D possibly uses TRBD1 or TRBD2 (5 bases each). CDR3 size: 13 residues. V lost 6 bases and J 2 bases, leaving 12 bases between the germline ends. In germline, CDR1 is SQVTM, CDR2 ANQGSEA. CDR3 sequence reads: CSVERGYTDTQYS. For the CDR3, the DNA is TGCAGCGTAGAGAGGGGCTACACAGATACGCAGTATTCT.

This clonotype has at least ten counts. The chain joins TRBV7-9 to TRBJ2-3; D is perhaps TRBD1 (5 bases). The germline V gene has CDR1 SEHNR and CDR2 FQNEAQ (reference sequence). V lost 4 bases, J lost 4 bases, and 6 bases lay in between. The CDR3 has 12 amino acids. CDR3 coding DNA: TGTGCCAGCAGCTCGACAGCAGATACGCAGTATTTT. Its translation is CASSSTADTQYF.

This clonotype was seen a few times. The CDR3 loop is CASWRQGSHNEQFF. The CDR3 bases are TGTGCCAGCTGGCGACAGGGATCCCACAATGAGCAGTTCTTC. The chain carries TRBV12-3 or TRBV12-4 and TRBJ2-1, with 7 bases identical to TRBD1. V trimming: 8 bases; J trimming: 5 bases; junction bases outside the gene matches: 9. The CDR3 extends over 14 amino acids.